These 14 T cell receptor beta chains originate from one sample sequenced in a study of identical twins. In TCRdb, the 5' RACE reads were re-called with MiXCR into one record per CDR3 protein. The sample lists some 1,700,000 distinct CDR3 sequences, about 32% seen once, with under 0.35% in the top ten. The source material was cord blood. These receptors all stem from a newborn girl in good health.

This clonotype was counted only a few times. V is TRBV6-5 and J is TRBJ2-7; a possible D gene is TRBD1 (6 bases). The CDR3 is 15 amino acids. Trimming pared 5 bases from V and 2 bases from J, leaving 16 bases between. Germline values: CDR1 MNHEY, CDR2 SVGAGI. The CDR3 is CASSVRRDIPYEQYF. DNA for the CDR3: TGTGCCAGCAGTGTCCGCCGGGACATACCCTACGAGCAGTACTTC.

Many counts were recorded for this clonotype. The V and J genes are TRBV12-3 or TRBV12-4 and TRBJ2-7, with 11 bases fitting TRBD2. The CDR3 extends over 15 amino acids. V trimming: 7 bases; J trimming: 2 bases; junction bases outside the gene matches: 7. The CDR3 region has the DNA TGTGCCAGCACCTTAGCGGGAGGGCCCACCTACGAGCAGTACTTC. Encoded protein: CASTLAGGPTYEQYF.

The CDR3: CASSLKGVVPGGAFF. The CDR3 DNA reads TGTGCCAGCAGTTTAAAGGGTGTAGTCCCAGGAGGGGCTTTCTTT. V and J are TRBV27 and TRBJ1-1; D gene unclear. Trimming pared 2 bases from V and 11 bases from J, leaving 21 bases between. CDR3 length: 15 residues. The germline V gene encodes CDR1 MNHEY and CDR2 SMNVEV (reference sequence).

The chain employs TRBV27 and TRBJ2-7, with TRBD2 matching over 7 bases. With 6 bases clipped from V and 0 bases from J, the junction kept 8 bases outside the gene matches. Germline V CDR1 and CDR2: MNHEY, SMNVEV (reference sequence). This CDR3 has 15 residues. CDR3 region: CASRRSGMISYEQYF. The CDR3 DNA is TGTGCCAGCAGAAGAAGCGGGATGATCTCCTACGAGCAGTACTTC.

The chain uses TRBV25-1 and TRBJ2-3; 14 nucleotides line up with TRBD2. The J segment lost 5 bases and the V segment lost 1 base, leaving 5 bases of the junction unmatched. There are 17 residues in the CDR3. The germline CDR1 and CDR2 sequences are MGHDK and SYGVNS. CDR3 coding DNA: TGTGCCAGCAGTGAATCCGGGACTAGCGGGGGAGGAGATACGCAGTATTTT. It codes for CASSESGTSGGGDTQYF.

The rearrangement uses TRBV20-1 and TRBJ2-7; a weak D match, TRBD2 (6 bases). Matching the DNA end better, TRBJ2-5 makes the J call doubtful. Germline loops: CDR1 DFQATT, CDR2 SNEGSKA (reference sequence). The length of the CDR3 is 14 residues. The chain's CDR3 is CSAQAGRLRWTQYF. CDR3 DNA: TGCAGTGCTCAAGCAGGGAGGCTTAGATGGACCCAGTACTTC.

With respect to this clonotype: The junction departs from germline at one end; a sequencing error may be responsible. CDR3 protein: CASSRGTAGNTGAFF. CDR3 DNA: TGTGCCAGCAGCCGAGGTACAGCTGGGAACACTGGAGCTTTCTTT. The J gene is TRBJ1-1, the V gene TRBV3-1; D remains unclear. The CDR3 length is 15 residues. Germline V gives CDR1 LGHDT, CDR2 YNNKEL (reference sequence). Full variable domain (remainder filled in from reference TRBV3-1 and TRBJ1-1): DTAVSQTPKYLVTQMGNDKSIKCEQNLGHDTMYWYKQDSKKFLKIMFSYNNKELIINETVPNRFSPKSPDKAHLNLHINSLELGDSAVYFCASSRGTAGNTGAFFGQGTRLTVV.

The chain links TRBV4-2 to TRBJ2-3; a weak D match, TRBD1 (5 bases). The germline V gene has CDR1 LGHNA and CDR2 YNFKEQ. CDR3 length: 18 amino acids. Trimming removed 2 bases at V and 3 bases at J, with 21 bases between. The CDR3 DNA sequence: TGTGCCAGCAGCCAAAGGCCCCGCTTCAGGGCCGGAACAGATACGCAGTATTTT. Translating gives CASSQRPRFRAGTDTQYF.

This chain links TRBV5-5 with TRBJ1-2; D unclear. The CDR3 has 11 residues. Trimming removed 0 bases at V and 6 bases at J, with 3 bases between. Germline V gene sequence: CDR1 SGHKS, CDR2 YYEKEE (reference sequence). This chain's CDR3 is CASSLVHGYTF. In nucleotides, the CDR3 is TGTGCCAGCAGCTTGGTCCATGGCTACACCTTC.

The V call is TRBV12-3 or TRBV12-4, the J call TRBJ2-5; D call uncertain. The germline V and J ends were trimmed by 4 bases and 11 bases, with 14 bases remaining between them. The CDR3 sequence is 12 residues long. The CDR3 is CASSSVKDEQYF. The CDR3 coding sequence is TGTGCCAGCAGTTCCGTAAAGGATGAGCAGTACTTC.

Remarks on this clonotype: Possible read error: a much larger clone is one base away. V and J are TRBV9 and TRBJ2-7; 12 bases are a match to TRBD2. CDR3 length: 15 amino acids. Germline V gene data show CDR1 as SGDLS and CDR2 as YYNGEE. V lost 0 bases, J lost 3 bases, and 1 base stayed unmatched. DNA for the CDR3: TGTGCCAGCAGCGTAGCGGGACTAGCGGGCTACGAGCAGTACTTC. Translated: CASSVAGLAGYEQYF.

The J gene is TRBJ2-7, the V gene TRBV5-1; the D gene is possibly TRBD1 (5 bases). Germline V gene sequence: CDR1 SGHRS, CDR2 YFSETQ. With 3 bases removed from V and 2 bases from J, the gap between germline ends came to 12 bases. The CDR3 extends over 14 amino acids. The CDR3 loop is CASSSQDPPYEQYF. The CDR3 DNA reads TGCGCCAGCAGCTCACAGGACCCGCCCTACGAGCAGTACTTC.

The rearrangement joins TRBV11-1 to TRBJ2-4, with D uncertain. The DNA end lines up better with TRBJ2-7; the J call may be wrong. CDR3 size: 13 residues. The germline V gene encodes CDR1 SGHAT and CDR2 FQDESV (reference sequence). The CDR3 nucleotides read TGTGCCAGCAGCTTAGGTGGGGTTTCCGAGCAGTACTTC. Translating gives CASSLGGVSEQYF.

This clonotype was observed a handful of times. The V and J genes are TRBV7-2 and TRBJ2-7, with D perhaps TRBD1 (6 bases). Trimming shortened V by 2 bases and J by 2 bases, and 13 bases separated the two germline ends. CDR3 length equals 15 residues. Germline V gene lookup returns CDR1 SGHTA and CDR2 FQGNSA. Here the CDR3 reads CASSLWDTLAYEQYF. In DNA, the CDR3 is TGTGCCAGCAGCTTATGGGACACCCTAGCCTACGAGCAGTACTTC.